This record concerns one TCR beta chain sequence. Its matching antigen is unknown. This record comes from a study of T cell repertoires in cytomegalovirus infection. The wider study: The public TCR beta signatures pointed to both CMV infection and matching HLA type.

MiXCR, applied by TCRdb to the reads, yields one record per CDR3 protein. The sample includes about 740,000 distinct CDR3 sequences, roughly 36% of them seen just once. Overall study results and limits: Accumulated public TCR beta family frequency recognized individuals carrying CMV together with the relevant HLA. HLA-C-restricted CMV-specific TCR beta clonotypes prevailed in the ex vivo response.

V gave up 5 bases and J gave up 0 bases; unmatched junction bases: 4. The CDR3 has 14 residues. Germline CDR1 and CDR2: MNHEY and SVGAGI. The V gene is TRBV6-5, the J gene TRBJ2-7, with 7 bases lining up with TRBD1. Sequenced: PBMCs. This TCR was recovered from a human donor in good health (CMV status not recorded). Some clones in this sample may be carry-over from other donors' samples. In nucleotides, the CDR3 is TGTGCCAGCAGTCCGGGACAGAGCTCCTACGAGCAGTACTTC. Residues: CASSPGQSSYEQYF.